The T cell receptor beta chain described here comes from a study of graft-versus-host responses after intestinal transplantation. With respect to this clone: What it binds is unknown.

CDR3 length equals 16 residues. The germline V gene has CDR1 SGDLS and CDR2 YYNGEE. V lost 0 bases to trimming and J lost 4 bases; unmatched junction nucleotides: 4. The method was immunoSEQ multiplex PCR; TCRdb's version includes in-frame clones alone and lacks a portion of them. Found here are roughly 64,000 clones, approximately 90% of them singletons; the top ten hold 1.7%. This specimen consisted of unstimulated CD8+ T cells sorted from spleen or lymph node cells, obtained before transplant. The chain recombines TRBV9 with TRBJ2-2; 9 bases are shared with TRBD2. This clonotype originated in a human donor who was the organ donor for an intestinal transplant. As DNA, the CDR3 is TGTGCCAGCAGCGTAGGGGGTAGCGGGAGCACCGGGGAGCTGTTTTTT. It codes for CASSVGGSGSTGELFF.